Described below is a single T cell receptor (beta chain) sequence and its context. The entry originates in a study of blood T cell repertoires in COVID-19. Study-level information: Both acute and convalescent COVID-19 samples were obtained from the United States, Italy and Spain.

Study processing details: Estimation of nucleated cell counts was performed using reference gene primer amplification. Only in-frame clones appear in the TCRdb table, and some are missing; sequencing was by immunoSEQ multiplex PCR. V and J calls and clone size come straight from that table; D and trimming were deduced from the DNA. The sample yields 200,000 to 250,000 clones, just under 85% seen once. CDR3 length: 15 amino acids. V gave up 3 bases and J gave up 0 bases; unmatched junction bases: 4. Germline lookup yields CDR1 DFQATT and CDR2 SNEGSKA (reference sequence). The chain recombines TRBV20-1 with TRBJ2-1; 8 bases fit TRBD2. Material for sequencing was peripheral blood. This clonotype was obtained from a woman aged 55-69 years with active or convalescent COVID-19. The CDR3 DNA sequence: TGCAGTGCTAGTTTGAGCGGGAGCTCCTACAATGAGCAGTTCTTC. Protein sequence: CSASLSGSSYNEQFF.